A single sample is the source of the 32 T cell receptor beta chains below, sequenced in a study of T cell responses to AZD1222 COVID-19 vaccine. Only in-frame clones appear in the TCRdb table, and some are missing; sequencing was by immunoSEQ multiplex PCR. The profile shows around 100,000 clones, 88% of them singletons. Sequences were derived from peripheral blood, sampled on day 0 of AZD1222 vaccination. The receptors originated from an adult in good health.

This chain connects TRBV6-2 or TRBV6-3 to TRBJ2-3, with D possibly matching TRBD1 (7 bases). Germline V lookup: CDR1 MNHEY, CDR2 SVGEGT. V lost 6 bases and J 5 bases, leaving 21 bases between the germline ends. This CDR3 region has 16 residues. The CDR3 loop reads CASSPRWQGGRDTQYF. The DNA of the CDR3 is TGTGCCAGCAGCCCACGATGGCAGGGGGGTAGAGATACGCAGTATTTT.

This clone was seen only once. This chain connects TRBV6-2 or TRBV6-3 to TRBJ2-5, with 7 positions matching TRBD2. This CDR3 region has 14 residues. After removal of 2 bases from V and 4 bases from J, the junction contained 4 bases not matched to a gene. From germline, CDR1 is MNHEY and CDR2 SVGEGT. CDR3 sequence: CASSYGGVGETQYF. CDR3 in DNA: TGTGCCAGCAGTTACGGGGGGGTAGGAGAGACCCAGTACTTC.

This chain joins TRBV11-3 and TRBJ2-3; D not certain. CDR3 size: 13 residues. CDR1 is SGHNT, CDR2 YENEEA, per germline. V was shortened by 0 bases and J by 8 bases, with 9 bases between the two germline ends. For the CDR3, the DNA is TGTGCCAGCAGCTTAGATCGGATTGGTACGCAGTATTTT. Residues: CASSLDRIGTQYF.

This chain joins TRBV30 and TRBJ2-7; a weak D match, TRBD2 (6 bases). The V and J ends lost 5 bases and 4 bases respectively, with 18 bases between them. CDR1 is GTSNPN and CDR2 is SVGIG in the germline V gene (reference sequence). There are 14 residues in the CDR3. The CDR3 nucleotides read TGTGCCTGGGAAACCGGGACGGACTATTACGAGCAGTACTTC. Amino acids: CAWETGTDYYEQYF.

The chain joins TRBV5-1 to TRBJ2-2, with D possibly matching TRBD1 (5 bases). This CDR3 contains 13 residues. V lost 1 base to trimming and J lost 6 bases, with 7 bases between them. The germline CDR1 and CDR2 sequences are SGHRS and YFSETQ. The chain's CDR3 is CASSLTGPGELFF. The CDR3 nucleotides are TGCGCCAGCAGCTTGACAGGCCCCGGGGAGCTGTTTTTT.

The V gene is TRBV28, the J gene TRBJ2-1, with 10 nucleotides matching TRBD2. Germline V CDR1 and CDR2: MDHEN, SYDVKM. This CDR3 has 16 amino acids. The J segment lost 6 bases and the V segment lost 3 bases, leaving 8 bases of the junction unmatched. The CDR3 coding sequence is TGTGCCAGCAGTTTCCTTTGGAGCGGGGGGGGCAATGAGCAGTTCTTC. Translated, it gives CASSFLWSGGGNEQFF. Based on the CDR3 plus reference TRBV28 and TRBJ2-1, the full variable domain is DVKVTQSSRYLVKRTGEKVFLECVQDMDHENMFWYRQDPGLGLRLIYFSYDVKMKEKGDIPEGYSVSREKKERFSLILESASTNQTSMYLCASSFLWSGGGNEQFFGPGTRLTVL.

V usage is TRBV18 and J usage is TRBJ1-6; 9 bases align to TRBD1. The CDR3 sequence is 18 residues long. Trimming cost V 3 bases and J 7 bases; bases outside gene matches: 13. The germline V gene encodes CDR1 KGHSH and CDR2 LQKENI. The CDR3 spells CASSPYPVWDRENSPLHF. The DNA for the CDR3 is TGTGCCAGCTCACCTTATCCGGTTTGGGACAGGGAAAATTCACCCCTCCACTTT. The full variable domain, with the rest looked up from reference TRBV18 and TRBJ1-6, is NAGVMQNPRHLVRRRGQEARLRCSPMKGHSHVYWYRQLPEEGLKFMVYLQKENIIDESGMPKERFSAEFPKEGPSILRIQQVVRGDSAAYFCASSPYPVWDRENSPLHFGNGTRLTVT.

V usage is TRBV10-3 and J usage is TRBJ1-1; 7 bases align to TRBD1. V was pared by 11 bases and J by 5 bases, with 8 bases of the junction left unmatched. Germline V CDR1 and CDR2: ENHRY, SYGVKD. The CDR3 length is 12 residues. The chain's CDR3 is CASTGVRTEAFF. CDR3 DNA: TGTGCCTCTACAGGGGTTCGGACTGAAGCTTTCTTT.

This chain connects TRBV6-2 or TRBV6-3 to TRBJ1-6; TRBD1 might be the D (6 bases). Germline values: CDR1 MNHEY, CDR2 SVGEGT. Trimming pared 5 bases from V and 8 bases from J, leaving 22 bases between. CDR3 length: 17 residues. The CDR3 protein is CASSRIQGIVADSPLHF. The CDR3 nucleotides are TGTGCCAGCAGTCGTATTCAGGGGATTGTAGCGGATTCACCCCTCCACTTT.

The chain has TRBV9 and TRBJ2-3; TRBD1 agrees at 8 bases. This CDR3 is 17 amino acids long. Per germline, CDR1 SGDLS and CDR2 YYNGEE. V dropped 3 bases and J dropped 2; count of bases not matched to a gene: 11. The CDR3 DNA is TGTGCCAGCAGCGCTGTTGGGACAGGTGATTTCACAGATACGCAGTATTTT. Translation gives CASSAVGTGDFTDTQYF.

The rearrangement uses TRBV28 and TRBJ2-1; the match to TRBD1 covers 7 bases. From germline, CDR1 is MDHEN and CDR2 SYDVKM. Trimming at V came to 4 bases and at J to 2 bases, leaving 8 bases not matched to a gene. The CDR3 is 16 residues long. The CDR3 region has the DNA TGTGCCAGCAGTTCACTGGGACAGAACACCTACAATGAGCAGTTCTTC. It codes for CASSSLGQNTYNEQFF.

The J gene is TRBJ2-5, the V gene TRBV5-6; no clear D. The V gene lost 6 bases and the J gene lost 5 bases, with 8 bases spanning the gap. The CDR3 covers 11 residues. Germline V gene lookup returns CDR1 SGHDT and CDR2 YYEEEE. CDR3 region: CASTQEETQYF. As DNA, the CDR3 is TGTGCCAGCACCCAGGAGGAGACCCAGTACTTC.

The chain couples TRBV7-9 to TRBJ2-1; TRBD2 agrees at 10 bases. There are 15 residues in the CDR3. The trim removed 6 bases at V and 7 bases at J, leaving 9 bases unmatched. Germline CDR1 SEHNR, CDR2 FQNEAQ (reference sequence). The CDR3 coding sequence is TGTGCCAGCAGGCCCGGGACTAGCGTTTTGAATGAGCAGTTCTTC. Translating it yields CASRPGTSVLNEQFF.

V usage is TRBV19 and J usage is TRBJ1-3, with no clear D. Trimming took off 2 bases at V and 0 bases at J, with 11 bases between the two ends. The CDR3 is 16 residues long. Germline assignment: CDR1 LNHDA and CDR2 SQIVND (reference sequence). CDR3 amino acids: CASSIQYRRSGNTIYF. For the CDR3, the DNA is TGTGCCAGTAGTATACAGTACCGCCGCTCTGGAAACACCATATATTTT. Full variable domain (remainder filled in from reference TRBV19 and TRBJ1-3): DGGITQSPKYLFRKEGQNVTLSCEQNLNHDAMYWYRQDPGQGLRLIYYSQIVNDFQKGDIAEGYSVSREKKESFPLTVTSAQKNPTAFYLCASSIQYRRSGNTIYFGEGSWLTVV.

This clone has just a few counts. The chain joins TRBV5-1 to TRBJ2-2; D remains ambiguous. Deletions cut 4 bases from V and 3 bases from J, with 16 bases between. CDR1 and CDR2 from the germline V gene are SGHRS and YFSETQ. The CDR3 is 16 residues long. The CDR3 sequence is CASSPVRTAHTGELFF. CDR3 coding DNA: TGCGCCAGCAGCCCAGTCCGGACCGCCCACACCGGGGAGCTGTTTTTT. Full variable domain (rest looked up from reference TRBV5-1 and TRBJ2-2): KAGVTQTPRYLIKTRGQQVTLSCSPISGHRSVSWYQQTPGQGLQFLFEYFSETQRNKGNFPGRFSGRQFSNSRSEMNVSTLELGDSALYLCASSPVRTAHTGELFFGEGSRLTVL.

The V gene is TRBV28, the J gene TRBJ2-7; D uncertain. CDR1 MDHEN and CDR2 SYDVKM come from the germline V gene. Between the trimmed V and J ends, which lost 2 bases and 1 base, there was a span of 6 bases. The CDR3 contains 13 residues. CDR3: CASSLTASYEQYF. Written as DNA, the CDR3 is TGTGCCAGCAGTTTAACCGCATCCTACGAGCAGTACTTC. Full variable domain (remainder filled in from reference TRBV28 and TRBJ2-7): DVKVTQSSRYLVKRTGEKVFLECVQDMDHENMFWYRQDPGLGLRLIYFSYDVKMKEKGDIPEGYSVSREKKERFSLILESASTNQTSMYLCASSLTASYEQYFGPGTRLTVT.

The J gene is TRBJ2-1, the V gene TRBV7-9, with 11 bases lining up with TRBD2. Germline V CDR1 and CDR2: SEHNR, FQNEAQ (reference sequence). J was trimmed by 8 bases and V by 5 bases; bases with no gene match: 2. This CDR3 has 13 residues. The CDR3 DNA sequence: TGTGCCAGCAGCACTAGCGGGAGCCATGAGCAGTTCTTC. Translation gives CASSTSGSHEQFF.

The chain is built from TRBV30 and TRBJ2-7, with D uncertain. This CDR3 spans 13 amino acids. V lost 3 bases and J lost 0, with 9 bases in between. Germline V gene sequence: CDR1 GTSNPN, CDR2 SVGIG (reference sequence). The CDR3 nucleotides are TGTGCCTGGAGCCGGGCCTTCTCCTACGAGCAGTACTTC. Its translation is CAWSRAFSYEQYF.

The rearrangement links TRBV9 to TRBJ2-7; D perhaps matches TRBD2 (6 bases). The V end was cut by 2 bases, the J end by 8 bases, with 17 bases between. This CDR3 region has 14 residues. In germline, CDR1 is SGDLS, CDR2 YYNGEE. This CDR3 reads CASSVSGASTKQYF. In DNA form, the CDR3 reads TGTGCCAGCAGCGTTTCGGGAGCCAGTACCAAGCAGTACTTC.

This chain links TRBV9 with TRBJ2-3, with D possibly being TRBD1 (5 bases). V lost 0 bases to trimming and J lost 2 bases, with 7 bases between them. There are 14 residues in the CDR3. Looked up from germline, CDR1 is SGDLS and CDR2 is YYNGEE. The chain's CDR3 is CASSVEGATDTQYF. The DNA for the CDR3 is TGTGCCAGCAGCGTAGAAGGGGCCACAGATACGCAGTATTTT.

This chain's CDR3 is CASSLGSYNEQFF. The DNA for the CDR3 is TGCGCCAGCAGCTTGGGCAGCTACAATGAGCAGTTCTTC. This chain uses TRBV5-1 with TRBJ2-1; D is ambiguous. The length of the CDR3 is 13 residues. The germline V gene has CDR1 SGHRS and CDR2 YFSETQ. V gave up 0 bases and J gave up 3 bases, with 4 bases separating them.

The chain recombines TRBV3-1 (or the pseudogene TRBV3-2) with TRBJ2-7; 10 bases line up with TRBD2. Germline-derived CDR1 and CDR2 are LGHDT and YNNKEL (reference sequence). Trimming removed 3 bases from V and 4 bases from J; junction bases left unmatched: 6. This CDR3 has 15 amino acids. CDR3 residues: CASSHIAGGGYEQYF. The CDR3 DNA reads as TGTGCCAGCAGCCATATAGCGGGAGGTGGATACGAGCAGTACTTC.

The chain joins TRBV6-2 or TRBV6-3 to TRBJ1-1, with D perhaps matching TRBD1 (6 bases). The CDR3 is 15 amino acids. Germline V gene lookup returns CDR1 MNHEY and CDR2 SVGEGT. The germline V and J ends were trimmed by 2 bases and 4 bases, with 14 bases remaining between them. CDR3 DNA: TGTGCCAGCAGTTACCTACAGGGAGGGAGCACTGAAGCTTTCTTT. Translation gives CASSYLQGGSTEAFF.

The gene calls are TRBV11-1 and TRBJ2-1; D ambiguous. Per germline, CDR1 SGHAT and CDR2 FQDESV (reference sequence). The V end lost 5 bases, the J end lost 10 bases, and 12 bases lay between the germline ends. There are 12 residues in the CDR3. The CDR3 nucleotides read TGTGCCAGCAGCCCCTCTACTGAGGAGCAGTTCTTC. Amino acids: CASSPSTEEQFF.

V usage is TRBV19 and J usage is TRBJ2-1; D gene uncertain. The CDR3 sequence is 15 residues long. The germline V gene encodes CDR1 LNHDA and CDR2 SQIVND (reference sequence). Trimming left V 7 bases short and J 0 bases short, with 13 bases between. This CDR3 reads CASTRDESSYNEQFF. CDR3 coding DNA: TGTGCCAGTACTCGAGACGAGAGCTCCTACAATGAGCAGTTCTTC.

This chain uses TRBV6-5 with TRBJ2-1, with TRBD2 matching over 13 bases. The CDR3 sequence is 15 residues long. V was clipped by 5 bases and J by 7 bases; unmatched bases: 5. Germline V gives CDR1 MNHEY, CDR2 SVGAGI. The CDR3 DNA is TGTGCCAGCAGTAGACTAGCGGGAGGTGGGAATGAGCAGTTCTTC. Protein product: CASSRLAGGGNEQFF.

On this clone: A read error may produce the germline difference seen at one junction end. The chain links TRBV7-7 to TRBJ1-6, with D uncertain. CDR1 is SSHAT and CDR2 is FNYEAQ in the germline V gene (reference sequence). The CDR3 sequence is 13 residues long. In DNA, the CDR3 is TGTGCTAGCAGCCGCGATTATAATTCACCCCTCCACTTT. It codes for CASSRDYNSPLHF.

This clone was seen just once. V usage is TRBV5-6 and J usage is TRBJ2-1; a weak D match, TRBD2 (6 bases). The CDR3 totals 16 residues. Trimming took 0 bases from V and 4 from J, leaving 14 bases between them. Germline V gene lookup returns CDR1 SGHDT and CDR2 YYEEEE. CDR3 protein: CASSLDSGPSYNEQFF. CDR3 nucleotide sequence: TGTGCCAGCAGCTTGGACAGCGGGCCCTCTTACAATGAGCAGTTCTTC.

V is TRBV4-1 and J is TRBJ1-5; 10 nucleotides line up with TRBD1. The CDR3 totals 17 residues. After removal of 3 bases from V and 3 bases from J, the junction contained 8 bases not matched to a gene. Germline CDR1 MGHRA, CDR2 YSYEKL. The CDR3 DNA follows: TGCGCCAGCAGCCATTCCCGGGACAGGGGCTTCAATCAGCCCCAGCATTTT. This translates into CASSHSRDRGFNQPQHF.

CDR3 DNA sequence: TGTGCCAGCAGAGGCGGGAGAGGCGGAGGTGAGCAGTTCTTC. It yields the protein CASRGGRGGGEQFF. This chain links TRBV27 with TRBJ2-1; 7 bases are a match to TRBD2. Unmatched junction bases numbered 11, after V lost 6 bases and J lost 9 bases. Germline V gene sequence: CDR1 MNHEY, CDR2 SMNVEV (reference sequence). The CDR3 is 14 amino acids.

The chain has TRBV6-5 and TRBJ2-5, with D unclear. In germline, CDR1 is MNHEY, CDR2 SVGAGI. The CDR3 consists of 13 residues. V was shortened by 0 bases and J by 4 bases, with 6 bases between the two germline ends. The CDR3 region is CASSYSGRETQYF. In DNA, the CDR3 is TGTGCCAGCAGTTACTCTGGGCGAGAGACCCAGTACTTC.

The chain joins TRBV12-3 or TRBV12-4 to TRBJ1-1; TRBD1 might be the D (5 bases). Deletions cut 3 bases from V and 8 bases from J, with 10 bases between. There are 12 residues in the CDR3. CDR3 residues: CASSFREGEAFF. The DNA for the CDR3 is TGTGCCAGCAGTTTTCGGGAGGGGGAAGCTTTCTTT.